The T cell receptor beta chain described here comes from a study of shared clonotypes between healthy human individuals. Findings and limits, study-wide: Relative to their counterparts shared across all four donors, non-shared clonotypes exhibited diminished generation probabilities.

This clone was counted between two and nine times. Its specificity is not known. Division of CD4+ cells produced a CD45RA+ naive subset and a CD45RA-negative memory subset. Samples underwent the assay at deep level. Only in-frame clones appear in the TCRdb table, and some are missing; sequencing was by immunoSEQ multiplex PCR. The sample includes 2.3 million or so clones, over 85% of them seen just once. The CDR3 totals 14 residues. CDR1 is LNHDA and CDR2 is SQIVND in the germline V gene (reference sequence). V lost 9 bases to trimming and J lost 6 bases, with 18 bases between them. V gene TRBV19 combines with J gene TRBJ1-5, with no clear D. Sequenced material: naive CD4+ T cells from PBMCs. Noted subset: CD45RA+ positively selected. The receptor was derived from a man aged 18 to 35 in good health. Some clones in this sample may be carry-over from other donors' samples. The CDR3 loop reads CASRDIGGVQPQHF. DNA for the CDR3: TGTGCCAGCCGGGATATCGGCGGAGTTCAGCCCCAGCATTTT.